This TCR beta chain originates from a study of PD-L1 blockade in urothelial cancer. About the study: Starting in the mid-2010s, patients were given atezolizumab (1,200 mg intravenously every 3 weeks).

Data came from immunoSEQ multiplex PCR; TCRdb stores just in-frame clones and leaves some out. The sample yields approximately 100,000 clones, roughly nine tenths seen once. A note on this clone: Its matching antigen is unknown.

Losses at the gene ends were 3 bases for V and 2 bases for J; bases not matched to a gene: 19. CDR3 length: 20 amino acids. Germline loops: CDR1 KGHSH, CDR2 LQKENI. Study-level results: A pretreatment blood TCR clonality that fell below the median predicted better progression-free and overall survival.

V gene TRBV18 combines with J gene TRBJ2-3, with TRBD2 matching over 8 bases. The sequence came from a woman older than 75 with urothelial cancer. Source: PBMCs, taken around atezolizumab (anti-PD-L1) treatment. The CDR3 bases are TGTGCCAGCTCACCCATCGTAACTGCGGGAGGCCTGGGGGACACAGATACGCAGTATTTT. It translates to CASSPIVTAGGLGDTDTQYF. Based on the CDR3 plus reference TRBV18 and TRBJ2-3, the full variable domain is NAGVMQNPRHLVRRRGQEARLRCSPMKGHSHVYWYRQLPEEGLKFMVYLQKENIIDESGMPKERFSAEFPKEGPSILRIQQVVRGDSAAYFCASSPIVTAGGLGDTDTQYFGPGTRLTVL.